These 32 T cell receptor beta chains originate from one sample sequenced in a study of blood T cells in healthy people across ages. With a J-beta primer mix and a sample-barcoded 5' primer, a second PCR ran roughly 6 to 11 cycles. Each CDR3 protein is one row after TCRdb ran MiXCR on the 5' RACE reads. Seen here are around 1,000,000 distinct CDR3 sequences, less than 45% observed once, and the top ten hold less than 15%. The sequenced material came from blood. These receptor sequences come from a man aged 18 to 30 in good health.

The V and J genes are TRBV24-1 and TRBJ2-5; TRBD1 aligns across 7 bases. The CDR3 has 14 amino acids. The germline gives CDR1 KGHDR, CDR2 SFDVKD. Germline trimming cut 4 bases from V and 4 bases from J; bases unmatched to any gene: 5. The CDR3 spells CATSDPRTGETQYF. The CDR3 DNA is TGTGCCACCAGTGACCCCCGGACAGGAGAGACCCAGTACTTC.

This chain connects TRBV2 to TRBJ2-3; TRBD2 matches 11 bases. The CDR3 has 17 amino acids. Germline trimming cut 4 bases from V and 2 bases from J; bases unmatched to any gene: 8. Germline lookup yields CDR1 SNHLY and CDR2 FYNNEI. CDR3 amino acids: CASSAPLAGGLTDTQYF. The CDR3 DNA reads TGTGCCAGCAGTGCCCCTCTAGCGGGGGGCCTCACAGATACGCAGTATTTT.

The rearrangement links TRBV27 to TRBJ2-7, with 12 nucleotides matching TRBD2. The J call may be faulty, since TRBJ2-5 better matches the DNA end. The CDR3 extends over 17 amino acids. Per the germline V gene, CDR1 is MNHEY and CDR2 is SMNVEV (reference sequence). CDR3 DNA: TGTGCCAGCAGCTTCAGATTTGGACTAGCGGGGCCCCAGACCCAGTACTTC. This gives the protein CASSFRFGLAGPQTQYF.

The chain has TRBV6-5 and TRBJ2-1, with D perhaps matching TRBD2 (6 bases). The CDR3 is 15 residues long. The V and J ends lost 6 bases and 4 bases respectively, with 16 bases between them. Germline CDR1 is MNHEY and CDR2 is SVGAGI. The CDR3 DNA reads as TGTGCCAGCAGCACCGGGACTCCCGTTTACAATGAGCAGTTCTTC. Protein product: CASSTGTPVYNEQFF.

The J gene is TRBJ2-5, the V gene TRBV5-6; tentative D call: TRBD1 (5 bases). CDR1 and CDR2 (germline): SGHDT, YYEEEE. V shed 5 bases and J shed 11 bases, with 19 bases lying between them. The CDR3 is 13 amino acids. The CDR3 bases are TGTGCCAGCAGACAGACAGTAAGAAGTGAGCAGTACTTC. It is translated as CASRQTVRSEQYF. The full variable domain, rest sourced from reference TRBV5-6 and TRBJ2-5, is DAGVTQSPTHLIKTRGQQVTLRCSPKSGHDTVSWYQQALGQGPQFIFQYYEEEERQRGNFPDRFSGHQFPNYSSELNVNALLLGDSALYLCASRQTVRSEQYFGPGTRLLVL.

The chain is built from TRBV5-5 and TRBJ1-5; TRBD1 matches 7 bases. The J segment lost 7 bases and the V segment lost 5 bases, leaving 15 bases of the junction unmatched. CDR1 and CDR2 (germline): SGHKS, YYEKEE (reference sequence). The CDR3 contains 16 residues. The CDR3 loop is CASSFGTALFSQPQHF. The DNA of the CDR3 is TGTGCCAGCAGTTTTGGGACAGCACTCTTCAGCCAGCCCCAGCATTTT.

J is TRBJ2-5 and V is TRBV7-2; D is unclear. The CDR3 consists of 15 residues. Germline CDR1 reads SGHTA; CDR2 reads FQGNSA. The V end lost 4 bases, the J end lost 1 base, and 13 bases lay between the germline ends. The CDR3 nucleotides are TGTGCCAGCAGCTCCCACAGCCTGCTCCAAGAGACCCAGTACTTC. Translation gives CASSSHSLLQETQYF.

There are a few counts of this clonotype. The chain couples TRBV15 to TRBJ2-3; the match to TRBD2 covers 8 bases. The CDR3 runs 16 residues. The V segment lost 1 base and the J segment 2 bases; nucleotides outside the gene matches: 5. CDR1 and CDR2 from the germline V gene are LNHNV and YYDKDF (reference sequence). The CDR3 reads CATSRVLAEFTDTQYF. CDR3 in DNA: TGTGCCACCAGCAGAGTACTAGCGGAGTTCACAGATACGCAGTATTTT.

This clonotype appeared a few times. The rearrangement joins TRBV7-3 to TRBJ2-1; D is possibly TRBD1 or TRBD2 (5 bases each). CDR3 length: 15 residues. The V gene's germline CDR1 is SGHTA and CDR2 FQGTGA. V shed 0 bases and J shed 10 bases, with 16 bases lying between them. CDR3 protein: CASSLTAATGGEQFF. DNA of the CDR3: TGTGCCAGCAGCTTAACCGCAGCCACAGGAGGAGAGCAGTTCTTC.

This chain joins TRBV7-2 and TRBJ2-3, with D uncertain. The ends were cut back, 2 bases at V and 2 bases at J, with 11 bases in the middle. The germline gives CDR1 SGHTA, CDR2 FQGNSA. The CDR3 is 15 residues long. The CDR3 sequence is CASSLISPVTDTQYF. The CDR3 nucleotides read TGTGCCAGCAGCTTAATTAGTCCAGTCACAGATACGCAGTATTTT.

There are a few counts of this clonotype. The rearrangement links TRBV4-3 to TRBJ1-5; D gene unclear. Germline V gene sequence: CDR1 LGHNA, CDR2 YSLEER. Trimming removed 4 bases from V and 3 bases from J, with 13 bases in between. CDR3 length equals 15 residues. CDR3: CASSPTGGNNQPQHF. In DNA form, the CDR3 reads TGCGCCAGCAGCCCTACCGGCGGCAACAATCAGCCCCAGCATTTT.

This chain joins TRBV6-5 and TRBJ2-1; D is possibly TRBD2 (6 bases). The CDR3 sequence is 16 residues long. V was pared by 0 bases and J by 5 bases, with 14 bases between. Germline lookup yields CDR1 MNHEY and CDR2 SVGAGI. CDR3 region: CASSYSSGVGHNEQFF. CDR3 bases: TGTGCCAGCAGTTACTCGTCGGGGGTCGGGCACAATGAGCAGTTCTTC.

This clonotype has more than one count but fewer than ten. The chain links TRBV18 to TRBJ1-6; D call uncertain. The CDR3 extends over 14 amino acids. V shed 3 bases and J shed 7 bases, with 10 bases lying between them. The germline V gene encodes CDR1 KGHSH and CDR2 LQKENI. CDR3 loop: CASSPGSQNSPLHF. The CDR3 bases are TGTGCCAGCTCACCGGGCAGCCAGAATTCACCCCTCCACTTT. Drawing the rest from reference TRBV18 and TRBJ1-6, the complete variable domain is NAGVMQNPRHLVRRRGQEARLRCSPMKGHSHVYWYRQLPEEGLKFMVYLQKENIIDESGMPKERFSAEFPKEGPSILRIQQVVRGDSAAYFCASSPGSQNSPLHFGNGTRLTVT.

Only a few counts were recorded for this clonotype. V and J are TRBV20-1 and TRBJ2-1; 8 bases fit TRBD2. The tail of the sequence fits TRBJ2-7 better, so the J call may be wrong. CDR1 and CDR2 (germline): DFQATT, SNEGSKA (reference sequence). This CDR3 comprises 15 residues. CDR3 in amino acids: CSATESGGGLNEQYF. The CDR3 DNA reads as TGCAGCGCAACAGAGAGCGGGGGAGGCCTAAATGAGCAGTACTTC.

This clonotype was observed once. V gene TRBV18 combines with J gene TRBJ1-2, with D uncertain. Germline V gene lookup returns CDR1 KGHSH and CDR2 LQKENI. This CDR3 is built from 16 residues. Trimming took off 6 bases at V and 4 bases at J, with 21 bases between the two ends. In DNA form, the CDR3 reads TGTGCCAGCTCTCACAATGGGAACACCCGAAGCTATGGCTACACCTTC. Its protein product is CASSHNGNTRSYGYTF.

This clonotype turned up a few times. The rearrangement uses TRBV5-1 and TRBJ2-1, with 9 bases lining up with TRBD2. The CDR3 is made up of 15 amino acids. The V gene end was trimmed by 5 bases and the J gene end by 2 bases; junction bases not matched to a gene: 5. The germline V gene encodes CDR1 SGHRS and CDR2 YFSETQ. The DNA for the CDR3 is TGCGCCAGCAGATTGACTAGCGGAACCTACAATGAGCAGTTCTTC. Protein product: CASRLTSGTYNEQFF. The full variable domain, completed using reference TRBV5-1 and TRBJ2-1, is KAGVTQTPRYLIKTRGQQVTLSCSPISGHRSVSWYQQTPGQGLQFLFEYFSETQRNKGNFPGRFSGRQFSNSRSEMNVSTLELGDSALYLCASRLTSGTYNEQFFGPGTRLTVL.

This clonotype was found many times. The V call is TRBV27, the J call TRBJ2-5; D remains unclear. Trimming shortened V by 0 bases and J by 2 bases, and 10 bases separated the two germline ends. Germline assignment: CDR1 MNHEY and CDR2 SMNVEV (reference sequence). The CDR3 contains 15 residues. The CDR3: CASSLSQINQETQYF. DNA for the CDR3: TGTGCCAGCAGTTTATCGCAGATAAATCAAGAGACCCAGTACTTC.

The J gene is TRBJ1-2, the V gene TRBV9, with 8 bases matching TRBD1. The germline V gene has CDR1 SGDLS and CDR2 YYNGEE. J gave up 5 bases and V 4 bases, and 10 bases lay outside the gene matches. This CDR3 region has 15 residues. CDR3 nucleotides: TGTGCCAGCAGCTCCCTACAGGACAGGGCGTATGGCTACACCTTC. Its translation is CASSSLQDRAYGYTF.

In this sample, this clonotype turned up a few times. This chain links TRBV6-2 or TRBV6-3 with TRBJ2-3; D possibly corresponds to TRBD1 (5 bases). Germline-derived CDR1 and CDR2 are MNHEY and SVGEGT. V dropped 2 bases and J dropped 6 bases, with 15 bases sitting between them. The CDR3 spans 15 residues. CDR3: CASSYGASYGDTQYF. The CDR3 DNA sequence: TGTGCCAGCAGTTACGGGGCGTCCTACGGGGATACGCAGTATTTT.

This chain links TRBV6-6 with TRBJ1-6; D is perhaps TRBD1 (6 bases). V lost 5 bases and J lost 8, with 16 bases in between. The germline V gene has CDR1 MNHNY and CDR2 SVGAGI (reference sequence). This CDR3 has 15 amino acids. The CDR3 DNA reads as TGTGCCAGCAGTCAAACTTCGGGGGCAGATTCACCCCTCCACTTT. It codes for CASSQTSGADSPLHF.

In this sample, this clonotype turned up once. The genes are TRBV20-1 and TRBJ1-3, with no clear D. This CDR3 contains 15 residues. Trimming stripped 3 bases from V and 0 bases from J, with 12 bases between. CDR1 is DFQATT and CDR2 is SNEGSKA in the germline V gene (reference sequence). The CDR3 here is CSASSSRSSGNTIYF. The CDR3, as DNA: TGCAGTGCTAGTTCCTCCCGGAGCTCTGGAAACACCATATATTTT.

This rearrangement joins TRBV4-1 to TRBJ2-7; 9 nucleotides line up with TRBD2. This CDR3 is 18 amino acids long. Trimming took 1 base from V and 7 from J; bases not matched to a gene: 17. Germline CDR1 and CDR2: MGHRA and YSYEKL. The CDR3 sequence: CASSQGLAGSVPYNEQYF. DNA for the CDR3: TGCGCCAGCAGCCAAGGGCTAGCGGGGAGCGTTCCCTACAATGAGCAGTACTTC.

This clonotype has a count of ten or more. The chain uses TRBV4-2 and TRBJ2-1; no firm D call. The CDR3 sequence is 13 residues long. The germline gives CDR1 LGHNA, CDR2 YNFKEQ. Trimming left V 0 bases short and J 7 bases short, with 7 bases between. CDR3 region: CASSQDGGNEQFF. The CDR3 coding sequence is TGTGCCAGCAGCCAAGATGGTGGTAATGAGCAGTTCTTC.

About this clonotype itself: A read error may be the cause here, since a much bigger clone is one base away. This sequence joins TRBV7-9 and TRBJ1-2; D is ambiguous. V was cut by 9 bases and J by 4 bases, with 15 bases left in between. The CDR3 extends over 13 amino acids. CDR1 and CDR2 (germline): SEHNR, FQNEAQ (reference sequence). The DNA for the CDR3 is TGTGCCAGAAGCCGGACCGAGTTCTATGGCTACACCTTC. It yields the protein CARSRTEFYGYTF.

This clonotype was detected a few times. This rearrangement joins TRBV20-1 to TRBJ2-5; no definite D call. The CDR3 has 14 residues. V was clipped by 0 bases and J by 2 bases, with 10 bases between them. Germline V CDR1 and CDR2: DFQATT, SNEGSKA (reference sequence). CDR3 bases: TGCAGTGCTAGAGATCGGCTTCTACAAGAGACCCAGTACTTC. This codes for CSARDRLLQETQYF.

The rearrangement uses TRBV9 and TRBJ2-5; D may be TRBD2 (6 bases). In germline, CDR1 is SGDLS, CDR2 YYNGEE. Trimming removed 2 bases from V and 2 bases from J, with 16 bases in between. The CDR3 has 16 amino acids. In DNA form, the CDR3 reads TGTGCCAGCAGCGTGGCGGGGCTTGGGACGCAAGAGACCCAGTACTTC. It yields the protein CASSVAGLGTQETQYF.

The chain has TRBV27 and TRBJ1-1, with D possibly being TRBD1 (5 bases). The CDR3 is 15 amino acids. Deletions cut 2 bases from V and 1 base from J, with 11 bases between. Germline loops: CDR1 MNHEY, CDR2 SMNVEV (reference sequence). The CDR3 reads CASSLRRTPNTEAFF. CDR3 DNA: TGTGCCAGCAGTTTACGACGGACACCGAACACTGAAGCTTTCTTT.

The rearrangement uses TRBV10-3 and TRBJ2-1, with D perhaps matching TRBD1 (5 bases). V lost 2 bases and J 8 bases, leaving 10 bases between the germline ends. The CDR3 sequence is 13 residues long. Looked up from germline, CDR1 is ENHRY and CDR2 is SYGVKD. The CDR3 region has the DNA TGTGCCATCAGTGAGGCCAGGGTGGATGAGCAGTTCTTC. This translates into CAISEARVDEQFF.

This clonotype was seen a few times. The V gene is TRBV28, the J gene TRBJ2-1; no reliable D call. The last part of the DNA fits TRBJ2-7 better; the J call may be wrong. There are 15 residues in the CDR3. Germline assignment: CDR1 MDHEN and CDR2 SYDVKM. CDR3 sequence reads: CASSSLKMSDNEQYF. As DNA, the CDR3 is TGTGCCAGCAGTTCCCTTAAGATGAGCGACAATGAGCAGTACTTC.

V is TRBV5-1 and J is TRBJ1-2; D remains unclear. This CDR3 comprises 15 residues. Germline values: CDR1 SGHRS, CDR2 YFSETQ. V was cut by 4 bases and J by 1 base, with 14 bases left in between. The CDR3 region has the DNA TGCGCCAGCAGCCCTGGTCCCCCTATTAACTATGGCTACACCTTC. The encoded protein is CASSPGPPINYGYTF.

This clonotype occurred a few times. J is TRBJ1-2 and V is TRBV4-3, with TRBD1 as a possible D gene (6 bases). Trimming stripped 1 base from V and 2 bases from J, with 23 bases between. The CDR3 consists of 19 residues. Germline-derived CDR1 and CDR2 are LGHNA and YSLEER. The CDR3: CASSQVRRFAGASNYGYTF. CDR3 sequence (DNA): TGCGCCAGCAGCCAAGTTAGGCGATTTGCAGGGGCCTCGAACTATGGCTACACCTTC.

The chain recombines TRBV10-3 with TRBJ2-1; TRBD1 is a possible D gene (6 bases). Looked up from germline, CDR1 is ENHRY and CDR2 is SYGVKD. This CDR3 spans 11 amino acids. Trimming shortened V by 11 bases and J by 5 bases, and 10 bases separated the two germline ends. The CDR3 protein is CAAGQNNEQFF. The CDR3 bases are TGTGCCGCAGGACAGAACAATGAGCAGTTCTTC.